The source of this T cell receptor beta chain is a study of OX40 agonist ivuxolimab in advanced cancers. The method was immunoSEQ multiplex PCR; TCRdb's version includes in-frame clones alone and lacks a portion of them. The sample has approximately 68,000 clones; about 92% are singletons. The V gene end was trimmed by 1 base and the J gene end by 0 bases; junction bases not matched to a gene: 3. This CDR3 comprises 16 residues. CDR1 is SGHDT, CDR2 YYEEEE, per germline. The input for sequencing was CD4+ or CD8+ T cells sorted from blood, taken in a trial of the OX40 agonist ivuxolimab. V gene TRBV5-6 combines with J gene TRBJ2-3; TRBD1 matches at 9 bases. The TCR sequence derives from an adult with an advanced solid tumor such as melanoma, head and neck, liver or kidney cancer. The CDR3 coding sequence is TGTGCCAGCAGCTTGATGACAGGGGGGAGCACAGATACGCAGTATTTT. This codes for CASSLMTGGSTDTQYF.